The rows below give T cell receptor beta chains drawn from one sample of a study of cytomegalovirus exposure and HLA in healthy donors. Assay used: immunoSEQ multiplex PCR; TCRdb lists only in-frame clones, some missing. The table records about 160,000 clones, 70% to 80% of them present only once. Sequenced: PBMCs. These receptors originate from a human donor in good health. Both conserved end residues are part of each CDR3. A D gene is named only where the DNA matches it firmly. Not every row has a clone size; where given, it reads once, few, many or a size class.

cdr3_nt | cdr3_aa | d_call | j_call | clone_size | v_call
TGTGCCAGTAGTGTGGGACAGGGGGCACCCTACGAGCAGTACTTC | CASSVGQGAPYEQYF | TRBD1 | TRBJ2-7 | once | TRBV19
TGTGCCAGCAGACCGAGCGGGAGCAATGAGCAGTTCTTC | CASRPSGSNEQFF | TRBD2 | TRBJ2-1 | - | TRBV5-4
TGTGCCAGCACCCTAGACAGGGCACCCTACGAGCAGTACTTC | CASTLDRAPYEQYF | TRBD1 | TRBJ2-7 | - | TRBV28
TGTGCCAGCAGCTTACAGGGGTACGAGCAGTACTTC | CASSLQGYEQYF | - | TRBJ2-7 | - | TRBV7-9
TGTGCCAGCAGCTTGGAGCGGCGCGGCAGTTCCTACGAGCAGTACTTC | CASSLERRGSSYEQYF | - | TRBJ2-7 | - | TRBV5-4
TGCGCCAGCAGCACTTGGACAGGGAAGGCCACTGAAGCTTTCTTT | CASSTWTGKATEAFF | TRBD1 | TRBJ1-1 | - | TRBV5-1
TGCGCCAGCAGTGATCAGACAGGAGAAGAGACCCAGTACTTC | CASSDQTGEETQYF | - | TRBJ2-5 | - | TRBV10-1
TGTGCCAGCAGCTTGCTCGGGGAGACCCAGTACTTC | CASSLLGETQYF | - | TRBJ2-5 | once | TRBV5-4
TGTGCCATCAGTGGACCGGGGGGTGCCGGGGATACGCAGTATTTT | CAISGPGGAGDTQYF | TRBD2 | TRBJ2-3 | once | TRBV10-3
TGTGCCAGCAGCCCGACGCGACCGGGGTTGAGTGGCTACACCTTC | CASSPTRPGLSGYTF | - | TRBJ1-2 | - | TRBV13
TGTGCCTGGAGTAGTGAAGGGGTACCCATTCAGTACTTC | CAWSSEGVPIQYF | - | TRBJ2-4 | - | TRBV30
TGTGCCAGCAGTGACTCAAGCGGGAGGGGGAATGAGCAGTTCTTC | CASSDSSGRGNEQFF | TRBD2 | TRBJ2-1 | - | TRBV6-4
TGTGCCAGTAGTATCGGTGGTACTAGCGTGGGCACAGATACGCAGTATTTT | CASSIGGTSVGTDTQYF | TRBD2 | TRBJ2-3 | - | TRBV19
TGTGCCAGCAGCATCCCCGGACAGGGGATTGGCTACACCTTC | CASSIPGQGIGYTF | TRBD1 | TRBJ1-2 | - | TRBV28
TGTGCCTGGAGTGGTTGGCGGGGCTACACCTTC | CAWSGWRGYTF | - | TRBJ1-2 | - | TRBV30
TGCAGCGGCGAGACGGGACTAGCGGGGACTGAGCAGTTCTTC | CSGETGLAGTEQFF | TRBD2 | TRBJ2-1 | once | TRBV29-1
TGTGCCAGCAGCCCCGTCGCGGAGGGCTACGAGCAGTACTTC | CASSPVAEGYEQYF | - | TRBJ2-7 | once | TRBV6-6
TGTGCCACCAGCAGAGATCCGGTATCCTACAATGAGCAGTTCTTC | CATSRDPVSYNEQFF | - | TRBJ2-1 | - | TRBV15
TGTGCCAGCAGTTTGTCATCCATTGTGGAGACCCAGTACTTC | CASSLSSIVETQYF | - | TRBJ2-5 | - | TRBV28
TGCGCCAGCAGCCAAGAGCAGTCTAGCGGGTACTACGAGCAGTACTTC | CASSQEQSSGYYEQYF | TRBD2 | TRBJ2-7 | few | TRBV4-1
TGTGCCAGCAGCTCCGGACAGGGGAGAGCTTTCTTT | CASSSGQGRAFF | TRBD1 | TRBJ1-1 | - | TRBV7-9
TGTGCCAGCTGGGACAGGGCGGAAGGGGAGCAGTACTTC | CASWDRAEGEQYF | TRBD1 | TRBJ2-7 | - | TRBV28
TGTGCCTGGAGTGTATACAGGGCCGGAGAAGCTTTCTTT | CAWSVYRAGEAFF | - | TRBJ1-1 | - | TRBV30
TGTGCCAGCAGCTTAGCGTGGGACAGGGTCCACGAGCAGTACTTC | CASSLAWDRVHEQYF | TRBD1 | TRBJ2-7 | - | TRBV7-8
TGCGCCAGCAGCTTGCTTAGCGGGGGCCCTGGGGCCAACGTCCTGACTTTC | CASSLLSGGPGANVLTF | TRBD2 | TRBJ2-6 | few | TRBV5-1
TGTGCCAGCAGCTTAGGTCTCTCGCGGGAGGGGTCCGGGGAGCTGTTTTTT | CASSLGLSREGSGELFF | TRBD2 | TRBJ2-2 | - | TRBV7-9
TGTGCCAGCTCACCACAGGGGCCCGCCAACACTGAAGCTTTCTTT | CASSPQGPANTEAFF | - | TRBJ1-1 | - | TRBV18
TGCAGTGGAGGAAGCCAAGAGACCCAGTACTTC | CSGGSQETQYF | - | TRBJ2-5 | - | TRBV20-1
TGTGCCAGCAGCCAAGATAAAGGCCAGGGCGGCTCGGCTGGGCCCTACGAGCAGTACTTC | CASSQDKGQGGSAGPYEQYF | - | TRBJ2-7 | - | TRBV4-2
TGTGCCAGCAGCTTGGGGGCTAGCGGGGGGGCTGAGGAGCAGTTCTTC | CASSLGASGGAEEQFF | TRBD2 | TRBJ2-1 | - | TRBV5-4
TGTGCCAGCAGTTCACAGTCTATCGGCAATCAGCCCCAGCATTTT | CASSSQSIGNQPQHF | - | TRBJ1-5 | once | TRBV2
TGTGCCAGCAGTTCTTCTTTTTTCGGGGAGTACGAGCAGTACTTC | CASSSSFFGEYEQYF | - | TRBJ2-7 | once | TRBV6-5
TGTGCCAGCAGTTCCGGTGGGGCCTACACCGGGGAGCTGTTTTTT | CASSSGGAYTGELFF | - | TRBJ2-2 | - | TRBV7-3
TGCGCCAGCAGCTTGACCGGACAGGGGGCTTGGAATGAGCAGTTCTTC | CASSLTGQGAWNEQFF | TRBD1 | TRBJ2-1 | - | TRBV5-1
TGCAGCGTGCCACAGGGGGCTCAAGGTGGCTACACCTTC | CSVPQGAQGGYTF | TRBD1 | TRBJ1-2 | few | TRBV29-1
TGTGCCAGCAGTACCGGACAAATCAAGGGGCATGAGCAGTTCTTC | CASSTGQIKGHEQFF | - | TRBJ2-1 | - | TRBV6-6
TGTGCCAGCAGTTACTCGAAAAACGCGAAGACGCAGTATTTT | CASSYSKNAKTQYF | - | TRBJ2-3 | - | TRBV6-5
TGTGCCAGCAGTGACAGGGTTAGCAATCAGCCCCAGCATTTT | CASSDRVSNQPQHF | TRBD1 | TRBJ1-5 | - | TRBV6-6
TGTGCCAGCAGTGAGGGACTGGGCTCTGGGGCCAACGTCCTGACTTTC | CASSEGLGSGANVLTF | - | TRBJ2-6 | - | TRBV25-1
TGCGCCAGCAGCTTAGGGGCCGGGGAGACCCAGTACTTC | CASSLGAGETQYF | - | TRBJ2-5 | - | TRBV5-1
TGTGCCAGCAGTGTCGCAACAGGGGGCAGCAACTCCTACGAGCAGTACTTC | CASSVATGGSNSYEQYF | TRBD1 | TRBJ2-7 | - | TRBV6-1
TGTGCCAGTAGTATAGGTCAGGGAAAGAGGACAGATACGCAGTATTTT | CASSIGQGKRTDTQYF | - | TRBJ2-3 | once | TRBV19
TGTGCCACCAGCCTGGACAGGGGAGGCGGGGAGCTGTTTTTT | CATSLDRGGGELFF | TRBD1 | TRBJ2-2 | few | TRBV15
TGTGCCAGCAGTGAGGGACAGGGCTGGGAAAAACTGTTTTTT | CASSEGQGWEKLFF | TRBD1 | TRBJ1-4 | - | TRBV6-1
TGTGCCAGCAGCTCCAGCGGGAGGGCCCGCACCGGGGAGCTGTTTTTT | CASSSSGRARTGELFF | TRBD2 | TRBJ2-2 | - | TRBV5-6
TGTGCCAGCAGCCCCCATCGGGATCTCACAGATACGCAGTATTTT | CASSPHRDLTDTQYF | - | TRBJ2-3 | - | TRBV11-2
TGTGCCAGCAGCTTAGGGGGCAGGGTATACGAGCAGTACTTC | CASSLGGRVYEQYF | - | TRBJ2-7 | - | TRBV7-9
TGTGCCTGGAAATCTTCTACAGTTCGTATAGTTGAAGCTTTCTTT | CAWKSSTVRIVEAFF | - | TRBJ1-1 | - | TRBV30
TGTGCCAGCAGCTTCGACAGGAGCTCTGGAAACACCATATATTTT | CASSFDRSSGNTIYF | - | TRBJ1-3 | - | TRBV5-6
TGTGCCAGCAGCCCGGCCGGGACAGGATACAATGAGCAGTTCTTC | CASSPAGTGYNEQFF | TRBD1 | TRBJ2-1 | - | TRBV7-8
TGTGCCAGCACGCGACGGACAGAGCATCAGCCCCAGCATTTT | CASTRRTEHQPQHF | - | TRBJ1-5 | - | TRBV6-1
TGCGCCAGCAGCTTGAGCCAGGGGAACACTGAAGCTTTCTTT | CASSLSQGNTEAFF | - | TRBJ1-1 | - | TRBV5-1
TGTGCCAGCAGGGAACCCGGGAGAGCGGAGACCCAGTACTTC | CASREPGRAETQYF | - | TRBJ2-5 | - | TRBV5-6
TGTGCCAGCAGCTTAGCGGATTACAGCTCCTACGAGCAGTACTTC | CASSLADYSSYEQYF | - | TRBJ2-7 | few | TRBV7-2
TGTGCCAGCAGCCAAGTCGATATGAGAGGGGGCCCTTTGAGGACTGAAGCTTTCTTT | CASSQVDMRGGPLRTEAFF | TRBD1 | TRBJ1-1 | - | TRBV14
TGCGCCAGCAGCCTTGCTTATCGAGGGTTTGATACGCAGTATTTT | CASSLAYRGFDTQYF | - | TRBJ2-3 | - | TRBV4-1
TGTGCCAGCAGCTTGGCTTGGGGGGACACTGAAGCTTTCTTT | CASSLAWGDTEAFF | - | TRBJ1-1 | - | TRBV5-6
TGTGCCGCTCAGCAGGGGGCCGGCTATGGCTACACCTTC | CAAQQGAGYGYTF | TRBD1 | TRBJ1-2 | once | TRBV30
TGTGCCAGCAGCACGGGACTAGCGGGAGGGAACGGCGAGCAGTACTTC | CASSTGLAGGNGEQYF | TRBD2 | TRBJ2-7 | - | TRBV7-8